This note documents a single TCR beta chain sequence. In the original analysis: Amplification from reference gene primers served as the basis for estimated nucleated cell counts. Here immunoSEQ multiplex PCR was the method, and the copy in TCRdb shows in-frame clones only, minus some. V and J calls and clone size are copied from that table; D and trimming were computed from the DNA. The sample carries approximately 55,000 clones, 75% to 95% recorded once. CDR3 length equals 15 residues. CDR1 and CDR2 from the germline V gene are SGHTA and FQGTGA. V lost 2 bases, J lost 0 bases, and 11 bases lay in between. This entry comes from a study of blood T cell repertoires in COVID-19. Background on the study: Italy, Spain and the United States were the sources of the convalescent and acute COVID-19 samples. Sources were T cells, B-cell-depleted T cells, or PBMCs; the material itself was cDNA or gDNA.

This clonotype was obtained from a man between 35 and 55 years old with acute or convalescent COVID-19. V usage is TRBV7-3 and J usage is TRBJ2-7; D uncertain. Material for sequencing was peripheral blood. CDR3 region: CASSLESVYSYEQYF. The CDR3 region has the DNA TGTGCCAGCAGCTTAGAAAGCGTCTACTCCTACGAGCAGTACTTC. The entire variable domain, with the rest obtained from reference TRBV7-3 and TRBJ2-7, is as follows: GAGVSQTPSNKVTEKGKYVELRCDPISGHTALYWYRQSLGQGPEFLIYFQGTGAADDSGLPNDRFFAVRPEGSVSTLKIQRTERGDSAVYLCASSLESVYSYEQYFGPGTRLTVT.